This record concerns one T cell receptor beta chain sequence. Antigen specificity is unknown. Germline-derived CDR1 and CDR2 are LGHNA and YNFKEQ. V dropped 1 base and J dropped 5 bases, with 7 bases sitting between them. The CDR3 length is 13 residues. Use of 60 Vbeta and 13 Jbeta primers characterized the PCR. Assay used: immunoSEQ multiplex PCR; TCRdb lists only in-frame clones, some missing. The table has 120,000 to 150,000 clones, roughly 80% seen once. The data originate from a study of cytomegalovirus exposure and HLA in healthy donors. Whole-study results and caveats: In a later analysis, several top co-occurrence clusters appeared linked to parvovirus B19, influenza, CMV and Epstein-Barr virus. Some public TCRs appeared in many individuals, while most sequences were rare.

The rearrangement joins TRBV4-2 to TRBJ2-3; D is ambiguous. Sequencing was carried out using PBMCs. The sequence came from a woman aged 40 to 50 in good health and CMV-seropositive. CDR3 bases: TGTGCCAGCAGCCAAGGTTTCTTAGATACGCAGTATTTT. Translating it yields CASSQGFLDTQYF.